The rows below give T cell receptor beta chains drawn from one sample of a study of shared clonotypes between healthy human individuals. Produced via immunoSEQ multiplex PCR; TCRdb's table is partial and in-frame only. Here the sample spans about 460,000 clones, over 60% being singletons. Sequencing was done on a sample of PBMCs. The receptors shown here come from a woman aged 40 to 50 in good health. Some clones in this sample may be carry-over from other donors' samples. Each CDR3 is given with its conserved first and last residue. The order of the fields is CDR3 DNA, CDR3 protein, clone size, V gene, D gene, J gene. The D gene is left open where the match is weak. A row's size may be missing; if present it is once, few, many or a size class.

cdr3_nt: TGCGCCAGCAGCCAAACGCTTACTAGCGACTACGAGCAGTACTTC
cdr3_aa: CASSQTLTSDYEQYF
clone_size: .
v_call: TRBV4-1
d_call: TRBD2
j_call: TRBJ2-7

cdr3_nt: TGCGCCAGCAGCTTGGGGTCCTCCCCCCCGAGGGCTTTCTTT
cdr3_aa: CASSLGSSPPRAFF
clone_size: .
v_call: TRBV5-1
d_call: .
j_call: TRBJ1-1

cdr3_nt: TGTGCCAGCAGTTTACCACAGGGGTATCAGCCCCAGCATTTT
cdr3_aa: CASSLPQGYQPQHF
clone_size: .
v_call: TRBV28
d_call: TRBD1
j_call: TRBJ1-5

cdr3_nt: TGTGCCAGCAGCAACCGGACAGGGTATGCGGACACTGAAGCTTTCTTT
cdr3_aa: CASSNRTGYADTEAFF
clone_size: .
v_call: TRBV21-1
d_call: .
j_call: TRBJ1-1

cdr3_nt: TGCGCCAGCAGCCGACGGGGACAGGGTGAAGAGCAGTACTTC
cdr3_aa: CASSRRGQGEEQYF
clone_size: .
v_call: TRBV5-1
d_call: TRBD1
j_call: TRBJ2-7

cdr3_nt: TGTGCCAGCAGCCCACGTAGAGAGAGGACGTCCAGGGGGGAGCAGTACTTC
cdr3_aa: CASSPRRERTSRGEQYF
clone_size: .
v_call: TRBV9
d_call: TRBD1
j_call: TRBJ2-7

cdr3_nt: TGCGCCAGCAGTGGACAGGGATTCGGTGGCTACACCTTC
cdr3_aa: CASSGQGFGGYTF
clone_size: .
v_call: TRBV10-2
d_call: TRBD1
j_call: TRBJ1-2

cdr3_nt: TGTGCCTGGGGCGGCCGGGCCTTCAATCAGCCCCAGCATTTT
cdr3_aa: CAWGGRAFNQPQHF
clone_size: .
v_call: TRBV30
d_call: .
j_call: TRBJ1-5

cdr3_nt: TGCAGTGGGGAGAAGCCCGGGGAGCTGTTTTTT
cdr3_aa: CSGEKPGELFF
clone_size: .
v_call: TRBV20-1
d_call: .
j_call: TRBJ2-2

cdr3_nt: TGTGCCAGCAGCGTAGGGGCTAGCGGGCCGTACGAGCAGTACTTC
cdr3_aa: CASSVGASGPYEQYF
clone_size: .
v_call: TRBV9
d_call: TRBD2
j_call: TRBJ2-7

cdr3_nt: TGCGCCAGCAGCTTGGGACCCACACAGGGTTTCGGCTATGGCTACACCTTC
cdr3_aa: CASSLGPTQGFGYGYTF
clone_size: .
v_call: TRBV5-1
d_call: .
j_call: TRBJ1-2

cdr3_nt: TGCGCCAGCAGCTTGGTGATAGTATCCACTAACAATGAGCAGTTCTTC
cdr3_aa: CASSLVIVSTNNEQFF
clone_size: once
v_call: TRBV5-1
d_call: .
j_call: TRBJ2-1